This T cell receptor (beta chain) was sequenced in a study of T cell responses to AZD1222 COVID-19 vaccine. Repertoires were generated with immunoSEQ multiplex PCR, while TCRdb's copy carries only in-frame clones and drops some. The sample has about 110,000 clones, around 90% seen once; the top ten hold approximately 3.1%. Between the trimmed V and J ends, which lost 0 bases and 0 bases, there was a span of 6 bases. The CDR3 is made up of 14 amino acids. Per the germline V gene, CDR1 is ENHRY and CDR2 is SYGVKD. In regard to this clone: The antigen is undetermined.

Overall study findings and caveats: Spike-specific TCR repertoires showed rising breadth and depth after two AZD1222 doses.

The material sequenced was peripheral blood, taken on day 0 of MenACWY control vaccination. The origin of this receptor is an adult in good health. The chain uses TRBV10-3 and TRBJ2-7; possibly TRBD1 for D (6 bases). Written as DNA, the CDR3 is TGTGCCATCAGTGAGTCGGACAGCTCCTACGAGCAGTACTTC. It specifies CAISESDSSYEQYF.